Presented here are 18 T cell receptor beta chains from one specimen sequenced in a study of shared clonotypes between healthy human individuals. Method: immunoSEQ multiplex PCR; TCRdb's copy keeps in-frame clones and lacks some. The table shows 75,000 to 100,000 clones, with about 45% occurring only once. Sequencing was done on a sample of PBMCs. Receptor source: a woman between 35 and 50 years old in good health. Some clones in this sample may be carry-over from other donors' samples.

Only a few counts were recorded for this clone. The genes are TRBV4-3 and TRBJ1-5; 11 positions agree with TRBD1. Germline V gene sequence: CDR1 LGHNA, CDR2 YSLEER. V lost 3 bases, J lost 6 bases, and 7 bases stayed unmatched. The length of the CDR3 is 16 residues. The CDR3 sequence is CASSQGTGGLGQPQHF. CDR3 coding DNA: TGCGCCAGCAGCCAGGGGACAGGGGGTCTGGGTCAGCCCCAGCATTTT.

Ten or more counts support this clone. The chain carries TRBV7-9 and TRBJ1-2; D remains unclear. The CDR3 totals 14 residues. Trimming pared 5 bases from V and 0 bases from J, leaving 10 bases between. Germline CDR1 is SEHNR and CDR2 is FQNEAQ (reference sequence). In DNA form, the CDR3 reads TGTGCCAGCAGCCACGCCGTTTCTAACTATGGCTACACCTTC. This codes for CASSHAVSNYGYTF.

The V and J genes are TRBV6-6 and TRBJ2-7, with 7 bases identical to TRBD1. The ends lost 6 bases at V and 1 base at J; junction bases unmatched: 6. Germline loops: CDR1 MNHNY, CDR2 SVGAGI (reference sequence). The CDR3 totals 14 residues. The CDR3 loop reads CASRRTGSSYEQYF. The CDR3 nucleotides read TGTGCCAGCAGAAGGACAGGTTCGTCCTACGAGCAGTACTTC.

This clone was recorded at least ten times. The chain combines TRBV29-1 with TRBJ2-4; D gene uncertain. The V and J ends lost 6 bases and 1 base respectively, with 13 bases between them. Germline CDR1 is SQVTM and CDR2 is ANQGSEA. The CDR3 loop spans 14 amino acids. Here the CDR3 reads CSVLLVGAKNIQYF. CDR3 sequence (DNA): TGCAGCGTACTATTAGTCGGGGCCAAAAACATTCAGTACTTC.

This clone has a count of ten or more. The chain has TRBV10-2 and TRBJ2-7; 13 bases are shared with TRBD2. The ends lost 4 bases at V and 6 bases at J; junction bases unmatched: 6. The CDR3 sequence is 15 residues long. CDR1 and CDR2 from the germline V gene are WSHSY and SAAADI. CDR3 DNA: TGCGCCAGCAGTGGGACTAGCGGGAGATTGAGCGAGCAGTACTTC. Amino acids: CASSGTSGRLSEQYF.

This chain uses TRBV18 with TRBJ2-5; no definite D call. TRBJ2-7 matches the DNA end more closely, so the J call is doubtful. The CDR3 extends over 11 amino acids. Looked up from germline, CDR1 is KGHSH and CDR2 is LQKENI. In DNA form, the CDR3 reads TGTGCCAGCTCAGCGCCTTTCGAGCAGTACTTC. Translation: CASSAPFEQYF.

This clone was picked up a small number of times. The V gene is TRBV20-1, the J gene TRBJ1-1; D is undetermined. CDR1 DFQATT and CDR2 SNEGSKA come from the germline V gene (reference sequence). The CDR3 is 11 amino acids. Trimming took off 4 bases at V and 0 bases at J, with 3 bases between the two ends. CDR3: CSAMVNTEAFF. The DNA for the CDR3 is TGCAGTGCTATGGTGAACACTGAAGCTTTCTTT.

Only a few counts were recorded for this clone. This chain uses TRBV5-1 with TRBJ2-5; 10 bases align to TRBD1. The end of the DNA fits TRBJ2-7 better, so the J call may be wrong. Germline CDR1 and CDR2: SGHRS and YFSETQ. This CDR3 region has 16 residues. CDR3 sequence reads: CASSYNPGTGEDEQYF. The CDR3, as DNA: TGCGCCAGCAGCTATAACCCCGGGACAGGGGAAGACGAGCAGTACTTC.

Concerning this clone: A read error likely explains this, since a far larger clone differs by one base. V and J are TRBV5-1 and TRBJ2-6; a weak D match, TRBD2 (6 bases). Looked up from germline, CDR1 is SGHRS and CDR2 is YFSETQ. The CDR3 length is 16 residues. The CDR3 DNA reads TGCGCCAGCAGCCCGGGGGATGGCTCTGGGGCCGACGTCCTGACTTTC. This sequence encodes CASSPGDGSGADVLTF.

Comments on this clone: A far larger clone is one base from this, pointing to a likely read error. This chain uses TRBV30 with TRBJ1-2; TRBD1 matches at 8 bases. The CDR3 length is 15 residues. Germline V gene data show CDR1 as GTSNPN and CDR2 as SVGIG (reference sequence). Trimming took 3 bases from V and 4 from J; bases not matched to a gene: 10. CDR3 bases: TGTGCCTGGAGCGGCTTGGGACAGGATTCCTATGGCTACACCTTC. It is translated as CAWSGLGQDSYGYTF.

This clone has just a few counts. This chain uses TRBV4-2 with TRBJ2-5, with D tentatively TRBD1 or TRBD2 (6 bases each). This CDR3 spans 17 amino acids. CDR1 is LGHNA, CDR2 YNFKEQ, per germline. V shed 1 base and J shed 2 bases, with 17 bases lying between them. CDR3 nucleotide sequence: TGTGCCAGCAGCCAAGGGAAGGGTGGCGGGACACAAGAGACCCAGTACTTC. Its translation: CASSQGKGGGTQETQYF.

The V gene is TRBV2, the J gene TRBJ2-5; TRBD2 matches at 16 bases. The CDR3 has 16 residues. CDR1 is SNHLY and CDR2 is FYNNEI in the germline V gene. After removal of 6 bases from V and 4 bases from J, the junction contained 5 bases not matched to a gene. CDR3 loop: CASSPGTSGRGETQYF. CDR3 DNA sequence: TGTGCCAGCAGCCCCGGGACTAGCGGGAGGGGAGAGACCCAGTACTTC.

There are a few counts of this clone. The genes are TRBV10-3 and TRBJ1-1; a possible D gene is TRBD1 (6 bases). The CDR3 spans 16 residues. V was shortened by 6 bases and J by 0 bases, with 17 bases between the two germline ends. CDR1 ENHRY and CDR2 SYGVKD come from the germline V gene. CDR3 residues: CAISPYREIMNTEAFF. The CDR3 nucleotides are TGTGCCATCAGCCCATACAGGGAAATTATGAACACTGAAGCTTTCTTT.

Many counts were recorded for this clone. The rearrangement links TRBV30 to TRBJ2-1, with D possibly TRBD2 on 5 matching bases. Trimming stripped 0 bases from V and 9 bases from J, with 18 bases between. CDR1 and CDR2 (germline): GTSNPN, SVGIG (reference sequence). The CDR3 is 15 amino acids. The CDR3 nucleotides read TGTGCCTGGAGTGTAAGGGTAGACGGGGTCGGTGAGCAGTTCTTC. Translation: CAWSVRVDGVGEQFF.

This sequence joins TRBV19 and TRBJ2-7; 7 bases fit TRBD1. V shed 1 base, J shed 5 bases, and the junction held 5 bases outside the gene matches. Germline V CDR1 and CDR2: LNHDA, SQIVND (reference sequence). The CDR3 totals 14 residues. The CDR3, as DNA: TGTGCCAGTAGTATAGGAGCAGGGGGAGACGAGCAGTACTTC. As protein: CASSIGAGGDEQYF.

This chain connects TRBV4-3 to TRBJ1-2, with TRBD1 as a possible D gene (5 bases). V lost 0 bases and J lost 4, with 9 bases in between. Germline assignment: CDR1 LGHNA and CDR2 YSLEER. This CDR3 is 14 amino acids long. The CDR3 region is CASSQDRVGYGYTF. DNA of the CDR3: TGCGCCAGCAGCCAAGACAGGGTGGGCTATGGCTACACCTTC.

In regard to this clone: It differs at one base from a far larger clone, so likely a read error. Within the sample, other DNA sequences also encode this same CDR3. The chain couples TRBV7-2 to TRBJ2-7, with a weak D call TRBD2 (5 bases). The CDR3 sequence is 15 residues long. Germline loops: CDR1 SGHTA, CDR2 FQGNSA. CDR3 amino acids: CASSFDPTSSYEQYF. The CDR3 DNA reads as TGCGCCAGCAGCTTCGACCCTACTAGTTCCTACGAGCAGTACTTC.

This clone was seen more than once but under ten times. CDR3 bases: TGTGCCAGCAGCTCCCCGGGACACAGACAAGAGACCCAGTACTTC. Residues: CASSSPGHRQETQYF. The chain recombines TRBV7-9 with TRBJ2-5; perhaps TRBD1 as D (6 bases). The CDR3 runs to 15 residues. Trimming shortened V by 4 bases and J by 2 bases, and 14 bases separated the two germline ends. CDR1 and CDR2 (germline): SEHNR, FQNEAQ (reference sequence).